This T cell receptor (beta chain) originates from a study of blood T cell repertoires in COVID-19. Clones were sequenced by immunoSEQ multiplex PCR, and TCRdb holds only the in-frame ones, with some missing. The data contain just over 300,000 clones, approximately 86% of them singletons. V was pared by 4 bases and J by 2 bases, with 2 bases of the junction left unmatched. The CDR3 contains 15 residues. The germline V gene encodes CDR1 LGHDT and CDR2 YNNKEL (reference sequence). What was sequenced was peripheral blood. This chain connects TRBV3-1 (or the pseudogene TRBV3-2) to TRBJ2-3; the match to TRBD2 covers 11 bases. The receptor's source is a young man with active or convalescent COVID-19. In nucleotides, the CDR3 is TGTGCCAGCAGCCCGACTAGCGGGACCACAGATACGCAGTATTTT. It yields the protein CASSPTSGTTDTQYF.